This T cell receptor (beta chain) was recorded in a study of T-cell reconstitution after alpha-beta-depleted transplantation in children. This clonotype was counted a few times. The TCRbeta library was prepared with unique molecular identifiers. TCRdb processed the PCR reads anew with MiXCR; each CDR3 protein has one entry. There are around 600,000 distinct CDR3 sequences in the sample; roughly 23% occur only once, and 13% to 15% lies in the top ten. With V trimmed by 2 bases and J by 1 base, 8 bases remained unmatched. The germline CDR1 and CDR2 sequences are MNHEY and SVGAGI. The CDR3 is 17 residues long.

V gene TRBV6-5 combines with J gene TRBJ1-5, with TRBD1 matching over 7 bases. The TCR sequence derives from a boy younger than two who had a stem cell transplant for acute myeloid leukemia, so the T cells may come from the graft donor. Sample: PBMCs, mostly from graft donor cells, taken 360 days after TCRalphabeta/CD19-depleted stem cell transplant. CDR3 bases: TGTGCCAGCAGTTACAAGCTTCCACAGGGGAGCAATCAGCCCCAGCATTTT. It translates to CASSYKLPQGSNQPQHF.